This T cell receptor (beta chain) was sequenced in a study of technical replicates of blood from a few donors. The protocol was immunoSEQ multiplex PCR, while the TCRdb copy is restricted to in-frame clones and leaves out a portion. The sample yields 80,000 to 85,000 clones, about 91% seen once. J lost 9 bases, V lost 1 base, and 4 bases had no gene match. Germline CDR1 and CDR2: LGHNT and FRNRAP. The CDR3 totals 14 residues. The specimen was T cells isolated from PBMCs. This receptor was taken from a human donor in good health. The chain uses TRBV12-5 and TRBJ2-4; 9 nucleotides agree with TRBD1. The CDR3 sequence: CASGLDGQGLIQYF. CDR3 nucleotides: TGTGCTAGTGGTTTGGATGGACAGGGGCTCATTCAGTACTTC.